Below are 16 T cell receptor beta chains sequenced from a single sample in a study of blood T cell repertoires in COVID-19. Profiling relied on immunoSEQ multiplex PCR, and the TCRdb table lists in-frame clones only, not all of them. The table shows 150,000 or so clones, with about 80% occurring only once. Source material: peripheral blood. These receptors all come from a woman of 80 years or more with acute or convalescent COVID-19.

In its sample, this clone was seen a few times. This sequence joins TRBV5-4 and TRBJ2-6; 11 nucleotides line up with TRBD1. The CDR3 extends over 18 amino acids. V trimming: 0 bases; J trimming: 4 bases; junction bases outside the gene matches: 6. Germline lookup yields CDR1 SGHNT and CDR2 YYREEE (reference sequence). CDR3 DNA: TGTGCCAGCAGCTTGGGGGACAGGGGGATGTCAGGGGCCAACGTCCTGACTTTC. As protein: CASSLGDRGMSGANVLTF.

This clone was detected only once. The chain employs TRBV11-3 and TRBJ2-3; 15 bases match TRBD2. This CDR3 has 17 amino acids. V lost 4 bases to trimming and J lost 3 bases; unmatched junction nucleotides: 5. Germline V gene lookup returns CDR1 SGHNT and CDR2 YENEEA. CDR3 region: CASSSGLAGGATDTQYF. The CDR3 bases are TGTGCCAGCAGCTCGGGACTAGCGGGGGGAGCGACAGATACGCAGTATTTT.

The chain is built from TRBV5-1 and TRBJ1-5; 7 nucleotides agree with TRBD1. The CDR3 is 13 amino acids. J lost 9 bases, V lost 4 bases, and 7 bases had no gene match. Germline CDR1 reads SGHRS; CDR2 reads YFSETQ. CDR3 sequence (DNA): TGCGCCAGCAGCATGGAAGGGGGCGCGCCCCAGCATTTT. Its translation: CASSMEGGAPQHF.

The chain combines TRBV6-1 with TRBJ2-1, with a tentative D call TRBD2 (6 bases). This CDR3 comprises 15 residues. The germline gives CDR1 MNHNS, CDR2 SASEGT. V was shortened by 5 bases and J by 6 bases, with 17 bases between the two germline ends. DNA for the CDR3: TGTGCCAGCAGTCCCTGGAGGGGAGAGGCCAATGAGCAGTTCTTC. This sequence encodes CASSPWRGEANEQFF.

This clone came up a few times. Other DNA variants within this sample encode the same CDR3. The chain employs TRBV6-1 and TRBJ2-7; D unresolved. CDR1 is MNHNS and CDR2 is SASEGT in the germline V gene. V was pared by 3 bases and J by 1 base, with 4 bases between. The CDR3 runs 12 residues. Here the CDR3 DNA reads TGTGCCAGCAGTGACAGGTCCTACGAGCAGTACTTC. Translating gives CASSDRSYEQYF.

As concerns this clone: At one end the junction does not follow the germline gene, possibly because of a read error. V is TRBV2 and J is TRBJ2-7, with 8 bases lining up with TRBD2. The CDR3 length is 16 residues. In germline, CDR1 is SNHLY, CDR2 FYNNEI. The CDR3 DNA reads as TGTGCCCGCAGCCGGGGGGGGGAGCCAACAAGCTACGAGCAGTACTTC. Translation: CARSRGGEPTSYEQYF.

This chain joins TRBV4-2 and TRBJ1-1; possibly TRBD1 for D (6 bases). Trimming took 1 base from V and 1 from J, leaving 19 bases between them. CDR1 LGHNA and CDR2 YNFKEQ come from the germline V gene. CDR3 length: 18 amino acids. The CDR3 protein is CASSQGGPVGATNTEAFF. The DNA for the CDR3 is TGTGCCAGCAGCCAAGGGGGGCCGGTCGGGGCCACGAACACTGAAGCTTTCTTT.

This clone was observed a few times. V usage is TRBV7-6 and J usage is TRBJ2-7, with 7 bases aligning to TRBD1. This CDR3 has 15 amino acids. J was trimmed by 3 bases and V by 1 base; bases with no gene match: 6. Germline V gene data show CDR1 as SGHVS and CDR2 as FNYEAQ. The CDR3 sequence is CASSLGVGQVYEQYF. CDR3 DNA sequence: TGTGCCAGCAGCTTAGGGGTTGGACAGGTCTACGAGCAGTACTTC.

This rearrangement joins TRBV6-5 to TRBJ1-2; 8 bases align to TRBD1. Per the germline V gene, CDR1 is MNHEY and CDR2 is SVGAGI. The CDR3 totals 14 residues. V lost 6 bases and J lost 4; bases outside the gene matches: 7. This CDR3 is CASSSQGAGYGYTF. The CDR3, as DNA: TGTGCCAGCAGCTCCCAGGGGGCTGGCTATGGCTACACCTTC.

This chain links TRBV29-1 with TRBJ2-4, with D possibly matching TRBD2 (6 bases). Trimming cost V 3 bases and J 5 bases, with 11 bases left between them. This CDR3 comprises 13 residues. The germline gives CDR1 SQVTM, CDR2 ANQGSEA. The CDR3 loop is CSVDPGGENIQYF. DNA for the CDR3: TGCAGCGTTGACCCCGGGGGAGAAAACATTCAGTACTTC.

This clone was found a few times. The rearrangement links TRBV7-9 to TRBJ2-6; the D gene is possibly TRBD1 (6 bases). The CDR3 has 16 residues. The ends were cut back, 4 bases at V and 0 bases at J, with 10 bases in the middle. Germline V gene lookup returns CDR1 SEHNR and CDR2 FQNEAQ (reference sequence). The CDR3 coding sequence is TGTGCCAGCAGCTATGGGACAAGCTCTGGGGCCAACGTCCTGACTTTC. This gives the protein CASSYGTSSGANVLTF. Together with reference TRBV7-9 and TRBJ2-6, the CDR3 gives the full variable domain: DTGVSQNPRHKITKRGQNVTFRCDPISEHNRLYWYRQTLGQGPEFLTYFQNEAQLEKSRLLSDRFSAERPKGSFSTLEIQRTEQGDSAMYLCASSYGTSSGANVLTFGAGSRLTVL.

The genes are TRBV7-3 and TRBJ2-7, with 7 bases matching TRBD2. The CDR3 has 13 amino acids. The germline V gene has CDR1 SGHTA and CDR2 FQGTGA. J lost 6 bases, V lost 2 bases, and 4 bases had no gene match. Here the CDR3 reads CASSLVSGGEQYF. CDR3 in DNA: TGTGCCAGCAGCTTAGTTTCGGGGGGCGAGCAGTACTTC.

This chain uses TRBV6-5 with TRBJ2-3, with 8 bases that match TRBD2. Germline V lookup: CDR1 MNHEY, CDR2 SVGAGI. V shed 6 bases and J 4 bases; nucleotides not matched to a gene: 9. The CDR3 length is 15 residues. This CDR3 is CASRLAGLGADTQYF. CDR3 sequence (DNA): TGTGCCAGCAGGCTAGCGGGCCTGGGGGCAGATACGCAGTATTTT.

As DNA, the CDR3 is TGTGCCAGCAGCCGACTGTCGGAGACCCAGTACTTC. It encodes CASSRLSETQYF. The chain links TRBV7-2 to TRBJ2-5; D is ambiguous. The CDR3 runs 12 residues. Germline V gene sequence: CDR1 SGHTA, CDR2 FQGNSA. The V end was cut by 5 bases, the J end by 5 bases, with 9 bases between.

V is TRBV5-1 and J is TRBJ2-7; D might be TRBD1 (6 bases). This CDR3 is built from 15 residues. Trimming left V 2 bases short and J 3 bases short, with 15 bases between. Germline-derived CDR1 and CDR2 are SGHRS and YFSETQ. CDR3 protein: CASSFSGARIYEQYF. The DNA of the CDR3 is TGCGCCAGCAGCTTTTCAGGGGCGCGAATCTACGAGCAGTACTTC.

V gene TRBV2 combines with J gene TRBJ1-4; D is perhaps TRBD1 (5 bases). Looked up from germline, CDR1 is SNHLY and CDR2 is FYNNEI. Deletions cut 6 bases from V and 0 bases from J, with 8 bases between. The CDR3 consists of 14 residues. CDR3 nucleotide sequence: TGTGCCAGCAGGGGACTCACAACTAATGAAAAACTGTTTTTT. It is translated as CASRGLTTNEKLFF.